These 25 T cell receptor beta chains were all obtained from the same sample, sequenced in a study of blood T cell repertoires in COVID-19. Here immunoSEQ multiplex PCR was the method, and the copy in TCRdb shows in-frame clones only, minus some. The repertoire includes approximately 82,000 clones, roughly 89% of them detected once, and under 1.5% sits in the top ten. The sequenced material came from PBMCs or T cells enriched from blood (not recorded which). These receptor sequences come from a woman between 50 and 59 years old with acute COVID-19.

The gene calls are TRBV7-8 and TRBJ1-2; TRBD1 is a possible D gene (5 bases). Between the trimmed V and J ends, which lost 3 bases and 8 bases, there was a span of 7 bases. CDR1 and CDR2 (germline): SGHVS, FQNEAQ. The CDR3 runs 11 residues. The CDR3 region is CASSLGLGYTF. The DNA of the CDR3 is TGTGCCAGCAGCTTGGGACTGGGCTACACCTTC. Full variable domain (rest looked up from reference TRBV7-8 and TRBJ1-2): GAGVSQSPRYKVAKRGQDVALRCDPISGHVSLFWYQQALGQGPEFLTYFQNEAQLDKSGLPSDRFFAERPEGSVSTLKIQRTQQEDSAVYLCASSLGLGYTFGSGTRLTVV.

The chain joins TRBV24-1 to TRBJ1-5; TRBD1 is a possible D gene (6 bases). The CDR3 totals 16 residues. Trimming removed 6 bases at V and 4 bases at J, with 18 bases between. In germline, CDR1 is KGHDR, CDR2 SFDVKD. The CDR3 DNA sequence: TGTGCCACCAGTCAGGCCCCCGGGACACATAATCAGCCCCAGCATTTT. It is translated as CATSQAPGTHNQPQHF.

The V and J genes are TRBV15 and TRBJ2-7; 7 bases agree with TRBD2. Unmatched junction bases numbered 12, after V lost 0 bases and J lost 4 bases. Germline-derived CDR1 and CDR2 are LNHNV and YYDKDF (reference sequence). The CDR3 sequence is 17 residues long. In DNA form, the CDR3 reads TGTGCCACCAGCAGAGATTTAGGCGGGAGCGCTGAATACGAGCAGTACTTC. Its translation is CATSRDLGGSAEYEQYF. Full variable domain (remainder filled in from reference TRBV15 and TRBJ2-7): DAMVIQNPRYQVTQFGKPVTLSCSQTLNHNVMYWYQQKSSQAPKLLFHYYDKDFNNEADTPDNFQSRRPNTSFCFLDIRSPGLGDTAMYLCATSRDLGGSAEYEQYFGPGTRLTVT.

The gene calls are TRBV6-5 and TRBJ2-7; TRBD1 aligns across 8 bases. The ends lost 7 bases at V and 5 bases at J; junction bases unmatched: 1. Germline CDR1 and CDR2: MNHEY and SVGAGI. This CDR3 spans 11 amino acids. CDR3 nucleotides: TGTGCCAGCAAGACAGGGGACGAGCAGTACTTC. It encodes CASKTGDEQYF.

The V call is TRBV4-2, the J call TRBJ2-2, with TRBD1 matching over 7 bases. The V gene's germline CDR1 is LGHNA and CDR2 YNFKEQ. The length of the CDR3 is 15 residues. J was trimmed by 5 bases and V by 4 bases; bases with no gene match: 7. CDR3 in DNA: TGTGCCAGCAGCCCAAGGGGGCGCGGGACCGGGGAGCTGTTTTTT. This sequence encodes CASSPRGRGTGELFF.

V and J are TRBV6-5 and TRBJ1-1, with a possible D match to TRBD1 (6 bases). Trimming pared 0 bases from V and 2 bases from J, leaving 7 bases between. The germline V gene has CDR1 MNHEY and CDR2 SVGAGI. This CDR3 spans 14 amino acids. The DNA for the CDR3 is TGTGCCAGCAGTTACTCACAGGGCAACACTGAAGCTTTCTTT. It is translated as CASSYSQGNTEAFF.

The DNA for the CDR3 is TGCGCCAGCAGTCGAGCGGCGTCGCTTCTGAACCCGTGGGACACCATATATTTT. Its translation: CASSRAASLLNPWDTIYF. The chain links TRBV10-1 to TRBJ1-3; D remains unclear. Between the trimmed V and J ends, which lost 5 bases and 8 bases, there was a span of 28 bases. The CDR3 runs to 18 residues. Germline CDR1 reads WNHNN; CDR2 reads SYGVQD (reference sequence).

The DNA of the CDR3 is TGTGCCAGCAGTTTTAACAGGGGAGGCACTGAAGCTTTCTTT. Translating it yields CASSFNRGGTEAFF. The rearrangement uses TRBV3-1 (or the pseudogene TRBV3-2) and TRBJ1-1; 7 nucleotides align to TRBD1. The CDR3 consists of 14 residues. Germline CDR1 LGHDT, CDR2 YNNKEL (reference sequence). V shed 6 bases and J 4 bases; nucleotides not matched to a gene: 8.

The V gene is TRBV7-9, the J gene TRBJ1-4; a weak D match, TRBD1 (6 bases). Germline V gives CDR1 SEHNR, CDR2 FQNEAQ (reference sequence). V gave up 4 bases and J gave up 8 bases, with 17 bases separating them. This CDR3 contains 15 residues. The CDR3 reads CASSSPGGASEKLFF. In nucleotides, the CDR3 is TGTGCCAGCAGCTCTCCCGGGGGGGCATCGGAAAAACTGTTTTTT.

The V and J genes are TRBV10-1 and TRBJ1-5; 7 bases match TRBD1. Looked up from germline, CDR1 is WNHNN and CDR2 is SYGVQD (reference sequence). This CDR3 is 14 amino acids long. Trimming at V came to 2 bases and at J to 4 bases, leaving 2 bases not matched to a gene. The CDR3 region has the DNA TGCGCCAGCAGTGAGGCAGGGGGTAATCAGCCCCAGCATTTT. Translating gives CASSEAGGNQPQHF.

This clone appeared once. This chain links TRBV2 with TRBJ2-1; D gene unclear. Trimming stripped 7 bases from V and 0 bases from J, with 13 bases between. The CDR3 has 15 amino acids. Looked up from germline, CDR1 is SNHLY and CDR2 is FYNNEI. This CDR3 is CASTGVVSSYNEQFF. In DNA form, the CDR3 reads TGTGCCAGCACCGGAGTGGTGAGCTCCTACAATGAGCAGTTCTTC.

This clone was seen a few times. The chain has TRBV30 and TRBJ1-4; TRBD1 matches at 8 bases. This CDR3 contains 13 residues. Trimming took 5 bases from V and 5 from J; bases not matched to a gene: 4. Germline CDR1 and CDR2: GTSNPN and SVGIG (reference sequence). The DNA for the CDR3 is TGTGCCTGGCGGGACAGGACAAATGAAAAACTGTTTTTT. The encoded protein is CAWRDRTNEKLFF.

CDR3 loop: CAWSPPRNTEAFF. CDR3 nucleotides: TGTGCCTGGAGTCCCCCCCGGAACACTGAAGCTTTCTTT. The chain links TRBV30 to TRBJ1-1; unclear D gene. Trimming stripped 2 bases from V and 1 base from J, with 8 bases between. Germline V lookup: CDR1 GTSNPN, CDR2 SVGIG (reference sequence). CDR3 length: 13 amino acids.

The chain carries TRBV4-1 and TRBJ2-1; TRBD2 is a possible D gene (6 bases). The germline V and J ends were trimmed by 2 bases and 4 bases, with 18 bases remaining between them. Germline CDR1 reads MGHRA; CDR2 reads YSYEKL. This CDR3 is built from 17 residues. CDR3 loop: CASSQRGMREVYNEQFF. The CDR3 DNA follows: TGCGCCAGCAGCCAAAGGGGTATGCGGGAAGTTTACAATGAGCAGTTCTTC.

The chain employs TRBV11-3 and TRBJ2-6; 8 bases map to TRBD1. Germline trimming cut 4 bases from V and 0 bases from J; bases unmatched to any gene: 8. Germline V lookup: CDR1 SGHNT, CDR2 YENEEA. This CDR3 contains 18 residues. CDR3 sequence: CASSYPSQGGSGANVLTF. Written as DNA, the CDR3 is TGTGCCAGCAGCTACCCATCACAGGGGGGCTCTGGGGCCAACGTCCTGACTTTC.

The chain links TRBV11-3 to TRBJ1-1, with TRBD1 matching over 7 bases. The germline V gene encodes CDR1 SGHNT and CDR2 YENEEA. The CDR3 runs to 12 residues. The trim removed 0 bases at V and 11 bases at J, leaving 3 bases unmatched. CDR3 loop: CASSLDQGGAFF. In DNA form, the CDR3 reads TGTGCCAGCAGCTTAGATCAGGGGGGCGCTTTCTTT.

This clone was detected once. The V call is TRBV19, the J call TRBJ1-1, with D perhaps TRBD1 (5 bases). CDR1 is LNHDA and CDR2 is SQIVND in the germline V gene (reference sequence). Trimming took 3 bases from V and 1 from J, leaving 12 bases between them. This CDR3 spans 15 amino acids. The CDR3 loop reads CASSISRVGNTEAFF. The CDR3 DNA reads as TGTGCCAGTAGTATTTCCAGGGTCGGGAACACTGAAGCTTTCTTT.

This clone has only a few counts. The chain employs TRBV25-1 and TRBJ2-2, with 8 bases aligning to TRBD1. V shed 3 bases, J shed 6 bases, and the junction held 6 bases outside the gene matches. The germline V gene encodes CDR1 MGHDK and CDR2 SYGVNS. This CDR3 has 15 amino acids. CDR3 nucleotides: TGTGCCAGCAGTGAGGGGACAGGTGGGGCCGGGGAGCTGTTTTTT. Translation: CASSEGTGGAGELFF.

This clone was seen more than once but under ten times. The CDR3 sequence is CASSQKKDSPGGLTGELFF. CDR3 bases: TGCGCCAGCAGCCAAAAAAAGGACTCCCCAGGGGGGTTGACCGGGGAGCTGTTTTTT. This chain joins TRBV4-1 and TRBJ2-2; tentatively, D is TRBD1 (7 bases). The CDR3 sequence is 19 residues long. With 2 bases removed from V and 5 bases from J, the gap between germline ends came to 24 bases. Per the germline V gene, CDR1 is MGHRA and CDR2 is YSYEKL.

The chain combines TRBV30 with TRBJ2-1; 13 bases match TRBD2. From germline, CDR1 is GTSNPN and CDR2 SVGIG (reference sequence). CDR3 length: 19 residues. With V trimmed by 0 bases and J by 4 bases, 12 bases remained unmatched. The CDR3 nucleotides are TGTGCCTGGAGTGTAATACTAGCGGGAGGGGGATTGGCATACAATGAGCAGTTCTTC. Translating it yields CAWSVILAGGGLAYNEQFF. The full variable domain, rest sourced from reference TRBV30 and TRBJ2-1, is SQTIHQWPATLVQPVGSPLSLECTVEGTSNPNLYWYRQAAGRGLQLLFYSVGIGQISSEVPQNLSASRPQDRQFILSSKKLLLSDSGFYLCAWSVILAGGGLAYNEQFFGPGTRLTVL.

V usage is TRBV28 and J usage is TRBJ2-5, with D uncertain. Germline CDR1 MDHEN, CDR2 SYDVKM. V lost 1 base, J lost 5 bases, and 5 bases lay in between. There are 12 residues in the CDR3. The CDR3 loop is CASSLSRETQYF. The CDR3 coding sequence is TGTGCCAGCAGTTTATCGAGGGAGACCCAGTACTTC.

The J gene is TRBJ2-3, the V gene TRBV24-1; the D gene is possibly TRBD1 (6 bases). V lost 3 bases, J lost 0 bases, and 12 bases lay in between. The length of the CDR3 is 16 residues. Looked up from germline, CDR1 is KGHDR and CDR2 is SFDVKD. As DNA, the CDR3 is TGTGCCACCAGTGATCCACGGACAGCTAGCACAGATACGCAGTATTTT. Translation gives CATSDPRTASTDTQYF.

J is TRBJ2-7 and V is TRBV27; TRBD1 aligns across 7 bases. V shed 8 bases, J shed 4 bases, and the junction held 14 bases outside the gene matches. The CDR3 is 15 residues long. Germline-derived CDR1 and CDR2 are MNHEY and SMNVEV (reference sequence). CDR3 loop: CASSTRGSRTYEQYF. As DNA, the CDR3 is TGTGCCAGCTCAACCAGGGGGAGTAGAACGTACGAGCAGTACTTC.

The chain carries TRBV7-8 and TRBJ1-4; TRBD1 might be the D (6 bases). Germline lookup yields CDR1 SGHVS and CDR2 FQNEAQ. This CDR3 spans 15 amino acids. V lost 4 bases and J 7 bases, leaving 16 bases between the germline ends. The CDR3 loop is CASSSLGGALEKLFF. CDR3 DNA: TGTGCCAGCAGCTCCCTTGGGGGGGCGCTTGAAAAACTGTTTTTT.

The DNA of the CDR3 is TGTGCCGCAGGGATTCATAAGGGGACCTACAATGAGCAGTTCTTC. Amino acids: CAAGIHKGTYNEQFF. The rearrangement links TRBV27 to TRBJ2-1; the D gene is possibly TRBD1 (5 bases). The germline CDR1 and CDR2 sequences are MNHEY and SMNVEV (reference sequence). Trimming removed 11 bases from V and 2 bases from J, with 19 bases in between. This CDR3 region has 15 residues.